The T cell receptor beta chain described here comes from a study of cytomegalovirus exposure and HLA in healthy donors. Study as a whole: Some 85 million unique TCRs from HLA-typed donors were held in an early data release. Clustering assigned approximately 78% of the roughly 430 genotyped donors to the Caucasian-associated ancestry cluster. Study findings and constraints: The study put 150 or so TCR beta chains on its list as cytomegalovirus-associated. V- and J-gene trimming of TCR beta was linked (in a later analysis) to a missense DCLRE1C variant.

V gave up 4 bases and J gave up 4 bases; unmatched junction bases: 10. Germline CDR1 reads ENHRY; CDR2 reads SYGVKD. This CDR3 contains 16 residues. 60 Vbeta and 13 Jbeta primers were used in PCR. The repertoire was sequenced with immunoSEQ multiplex PCR; TCRdb's copy has only in-frame clones and lacks some. The sample records approximately 170,000 clones, around 86% being singletons. About this clone: The antigen remains unidentified.

The chain has TRBV10-3 and TRBJ1-2; 9 nucleotides line up with TRBD1. Sequenced input: PBMCs. The TCR originated in a male donor in good health and CMV-seronegative. This chain's CDR3 is CAISASGTGISYGYTF. CDR3 in DNA: TGTGCCATCAGTGCCTCCGGGACAGGGATCTCCTATGGCTACACCTTC.